The 12 T cell receptor beta chains below were found in one sample sequenced in a study of T-cell reconstitution after alpha-beta-depleted transplantation in children. TCRbeta library construction was performed incorporating unique molecular identifiers. TCRdb re-derived calls from the PCR reads in MiXCR, one entry per CDR3 protein. The table lists 800,000 to 1,000,000 distinct CDR3 sequences, about 29% of them singletons. The sample consisted of PBMCs, mostly from graft donor cells, taken 360 days after TCRalphabeta/CD19-depleted stem cell transplant. These TCRs come from a boy in the first two years of life who had a stem cell transplant for SCID, so the T cells may come from the graft donor.

This clonotype came up a few times. The CDR3 here is CASSLDVGDAPYEQYF. CDR3 bases: TGCGCCAGCAGCTTGGATGTAGGGGACGCCCCCTACGAGCAGTACTTC. The V call is TRBV5-1, the J call TRBJ2-7; possibly TRBD1 or TRBD2 for D (5 bases each). CDR1 and CDR2 from the germline V gene are SGHRS and YFSETQ. V was trimmed by 0 bases and J by 2 bases, leaving 15 bases between them. This CDR3 has 16 amino acids.

This chain joins TRBV2 and TRBJ2-3; D is ambiguous. Germline lookup yields CDR1 SNHLY and CDR2 FYNNEI. There are 12 residues in the CDR3. The V end lost 7 bases, the J end lost 5 bases, and 10 bases lay between the germline ends. The CDR3 loop reads CASKMLGDTQYF. The CDR3, as DNA: TGTGCCAGCAAGATGCTTGGAGATACGCAGTATTTT.

V and J are TRBV6-2 or TRBV6-3 and TRBJ2-2; D is unclear. Germline assignment: CDR1 MNHEY and CDR2 SVGEGT. V gave up 9 bases and J gave up 5 bases, with 10 bases separating them. This CDR3 is built from 12 residues. CDR3 amino acids: CASTSLTGELFF. The CDR3 nucleotides read TGTGCCAGTACCTCTCTGACCGGGGAGCTGTTTTTT.

The chain uses TRBV20-1 and TRBJ1-3; D uncertain. The V end lost 6 bases, the J end lost 4 bases, and 22 bases lay between the germline ends. CDR1 and CDR2 (germline): DFQATT, SNEGSKA (reference sequence). The CDR3 runs 16 residues. The CDR3 nucleotides read TGCAGTGCCGTAAACCCGAGCCCCCTGTTAGGAAACACCATATATTTT. Residues: CSAVNPSPLLGNTIYF.

The V and J genes are TRBV6-1 and TRBJ2-7; D remains unclear. With 6 bases removed from V and 2 bases from J, the gap between germline ends came to 11 bases. Germline V gives CDR1 MNHNS, CDR2 SASEGT. This CDR3 is built from 13 residues. The CDR3 loop reads CASSRQAAYEQYF. The CDR3, as DNA: TGTGCCAGCAGCAGGCAGGCGGCCTACGAGCAGTACTTC.

The CDR3 nucleotides read TGCAGCGTTGAAGATGGGGTGCGGGGTGAGCAGTTCTTC. As protein: CSVEDGVRGEQFF. The chain has TRBV29-1 and TRBJ2-1; tentatively, D is TRBD2 (6 bases). The CDR3 consists of 13 residues. The V and J ends lost 0 bases and 9 bases respectively, with 12 bases between them. Germline lookup yields CDR1 SQVTM and CDR2 ANQGSEA.

This clonotype is a singleton in its sample. CDR3 protein: CAIMERGPPDTQYF. CDR3 coding DNA: TGTGCCATCATGGAGCGTGGACCCCCAGATACGCAGTATTTT. The genes are TRBV10-3 and TRBJ2-3; D uncertain. Germline CDR1 ENHRY, CDR2 SYGVKD. The CDR3 contains 14 residues. V lost 7 bases and J lost 4, with 15 bases in between.

This clonotype has a handful of counts. The chain recombines TRBV12-3 or TRBV12-4 with TRBJ1-5; weak D call: TRBD1 (5 bases). Trimming took 3 bases from V and 1 from J, leaving 10 bases between them. This CDR3 is 15 amino acids long. The CDR3 region is CASSFAGRSNQPQHF. CDR3 DNA: TGTGCCAGCAGTTTTGCGGGACGGAGCAATCAGCCCCAGCATTTT.

The J gene is TRBJ2-2, the V gene TRBV5-1; no clear D. Trimming pared 5 bases from V and 2 bases from J, leaving 19 bases between. CDR1 is SGHRS and CDR2 is YFSETQ in the germline V gene. The CDR3 contains 17 residues. The CDR3 coding sequence is TGCGCCAGCAGTTCAGACATCGGGCAGCCCAACACCGGGGAGCTGTTTTTT. Translation gives CASSSDIGQPNTGELFF. The full variable domain, completed using reference TRBV5-1 and TRBJ2-2, is KAGVTQTPRYLIKTRGQQVTLSCSPISGHRSVSWYQQTPGQGLQFLFEYFSETQRNKGNFPGRFSGRQFSNSRSEMNVSTLELGDSALYLCASSSDIGQPNTGELFFGEGSRLTVL.

This clonotype was observed a few times. The chain recombines TRBV5-1 with TRBJ2-3; the D is unclear. Per germline, CDR1 SGHRS and CDR2 YFSETQ. The CDR3 totals 15 residues. V dropped 0 bases and J dropped 2 bases, with 10 bases sitting between them. The CDR3 spells CASSLGRWTTDTQYF. CDR3 nucleotides: TGCGCCAGCAGCTTGGGTCGGTGGACCACAGATACGCAGTATTTT.

This clonotype was seen only a few times. V usage is TRBV28 and J usage is TRBJ2-5, with 9 nucleotides matching TRBD2. Germline lookup yields CDR1 MDHEN and CDR2 SYDVKM. The V and J ends lost 1 base and 5 bases, in that order; junction bases with no gene match: 8. This CDR3 contains 16 residues. The CDR3 spells CASSLYGSGGSETQYF. For the CDR3, the DNA is TGTGCCAGCAGTTTATACGGGAGCGGGGGGAGCGAGACCCAGTACTTC.

This clonotype has more than one count but fewer than ten. This chain links TRBV5-1 with TRBJ1-5; 12 bases line up with TRBD1. Germline lookup yields CDR1 SGHRS and CDR2 YFSETQ. CDR3 length: 15 amino acids. Trimming cost V 4 bases and J 6 bases; bases outside gene matches: 5. CDR3 sequence reads: CASSPGTGGGQPQHF. The CDR3 nucleotides read TGCGCCAGCAGCCCCGGGACAGGGGGCGGTCAGCCCCAGCATTTT.